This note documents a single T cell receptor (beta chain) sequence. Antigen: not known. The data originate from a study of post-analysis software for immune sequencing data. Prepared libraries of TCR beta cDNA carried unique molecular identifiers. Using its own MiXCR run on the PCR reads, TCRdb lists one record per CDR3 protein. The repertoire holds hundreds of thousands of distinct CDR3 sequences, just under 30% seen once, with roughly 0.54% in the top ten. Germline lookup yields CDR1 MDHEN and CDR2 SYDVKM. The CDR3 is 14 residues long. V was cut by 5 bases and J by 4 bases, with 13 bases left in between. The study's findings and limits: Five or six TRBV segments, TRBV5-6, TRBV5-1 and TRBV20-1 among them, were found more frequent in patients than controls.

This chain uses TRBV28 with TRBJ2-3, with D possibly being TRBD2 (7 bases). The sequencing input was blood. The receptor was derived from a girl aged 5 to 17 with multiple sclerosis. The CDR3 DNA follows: TGTGCCAGCAGTAGGGGGGGCCTTTCAGATACGCAGTATTTT. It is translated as CASSRGGLSDTQYF.